The sequence of this T cell receptor beta chain was determined in a study of control samples from healthy donors and cancer patients. This CDR3 spans 13 amino acids. Trimming removed 7 bases at V and 4 bases at J, with 11 bases between. Germline lookup yields CDR1 MDHEN and CDR2 SYDVKM. Clones were read by immunoSEQ multiplex PCR, and TCRdb kept only the in-frame ones, dropping some. The profile shows about 110,000 clones, around 89% of them singletons. The source of this sequence is a woman aged 55-69 years with lung cancer. The sequenced sample was PBMCs. The genes are TRBV28 and TRBJ1-5; D may be TRBD1 (6 bases). CDR3 coding DNA: TGTGCCAGCAAAAAGGGGGGAAATCAGCCCCAGCATTTT. Translation gives CASKKGGNQPQHF.